A single TCR beta chain is shown here with its context. The source of the sample is a study of technical replicates of blood from a few donors. Trimming left V 4 bases short and J 5 bases short, with 18 bases between. Germline V gene sequence: CDR1 MDHEN, CDR2 SYDVKM. The CDR3 has 15 residues. Assay used: immunoSEQ multiplex PCR; TCRdb lists only in-frame clones, some missing. Counted here are some 68,000 clones, roughly 95% occurring once; the ten biggest clones make up 0.2% to 0.3%. The sequenced material came from T cells isolated from PBMCs. The chain couples TRBV28 to TRBJ2-7; weak D call: TRBD2 (6 bases). This sequence originates from a human donor in good health. Written as DNA, the CDR3 is TGTGCCAGCAGTTCCCGGCGGGAAGGAGTCCACGAGCAGTACTTC. Protein sequence: CASSSRREGVHEQYF.